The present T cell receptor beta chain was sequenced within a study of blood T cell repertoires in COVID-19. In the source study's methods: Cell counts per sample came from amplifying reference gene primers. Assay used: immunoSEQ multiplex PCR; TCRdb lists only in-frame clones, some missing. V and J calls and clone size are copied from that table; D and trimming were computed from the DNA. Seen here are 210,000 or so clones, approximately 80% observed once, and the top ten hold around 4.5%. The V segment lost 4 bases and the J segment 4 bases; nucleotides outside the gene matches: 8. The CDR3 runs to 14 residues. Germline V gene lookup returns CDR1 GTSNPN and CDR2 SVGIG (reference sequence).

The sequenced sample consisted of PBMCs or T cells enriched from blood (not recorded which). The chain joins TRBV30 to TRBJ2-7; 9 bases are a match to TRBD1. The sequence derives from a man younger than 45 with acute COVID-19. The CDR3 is CAWTPPDRGYEQYF. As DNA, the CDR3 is TGTGCCTGGACACCCCCGGACAGGGGATACGAGCAGTACTTC.